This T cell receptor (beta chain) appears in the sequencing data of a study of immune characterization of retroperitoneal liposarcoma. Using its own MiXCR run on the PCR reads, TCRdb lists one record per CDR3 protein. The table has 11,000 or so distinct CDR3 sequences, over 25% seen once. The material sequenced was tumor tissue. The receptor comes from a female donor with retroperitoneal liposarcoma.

CDR3 nucleotides: TGTGCCAGCAGACCCACAGGGGCCCGCTATGGCTACACCTTC. It codes for CASRPTGARYGYTF. The V and J genes are TRBV6-1 and TRBJ1-2; 7 nucleotides agree with TRBD1. With V trimmed by 6 bases and J by 4 bases, 8 bases remained unmatched. CDR3 size: 14 residues. Germline V lookup: CDR1 MNHNS, CDR2 SASEGT.